This T cell receptor (beta chain) was retrieved from a study of CD8 T cells in Susac syndrome (dated by TCRdb to about 2019). In terms of the full investigation: Repertoire sequencing was used to test whether CD8+ T cell activation and differentiation in Susac syndrome was antigen driven.

RNA was extracted with the RNeasy kit and about 0.5 to 1 ug was reverse transcribed using random hexamers. TCR beta CDR3 regions were amplified with the immunoSEQ multiplex PCR assay covering 54 Vbeta and 13 Jbeta segments. To correct PCR amplification bias, a synthetic template baseline was used for both primer optimization and computational correction. The original methods were these. Only productive sequences were kept, with reads annotated to V, D and J genes according to IMGT and analyzed in immunoSEQ Analyzer. Clonality was calculated as one minus the Shannon entropy normalized by log2 of the number of productive unique sequences. For each patient and control, public and private clones were evaluated among the 100 most prevalent clones. Susac-specific clones were defined as absent from healthy and MS cohorts, around 970 published viral clones and other ImmuneACCESS disease sequences. TCRdb reprocessed the public reads (quality trimming at Q25 with fastp, clone calling with MiXCR) and kept in-frame beta chains. Identical CDR3 proteins give one entry, which carries the most common genes and DNA. TCRdb assigned the V and J calls; the authors' analysis was not used. The sample profile shows around 230,000 distinct CDR3 sequences; around 96% of them were found once. Of the sample, 0.095% falls within the top ten clones.

Paper-wide results and their limitations: The number of individuals in the TCR sequencing and HLA analysis was acknowledged as relatively small.

Peripheral blood CD8+ and CD4+ T cells from healthy donors, Susac syndrome patients and multiple sclerosis patients were profiled using high-throughput TCR beta sequencing. Multiple sclerosis controls were treatment-naive patients with stable or active relapsing-remitting disease fulfilling revised McDonald criteria. Bulk CD8+ and CD4+ T cells were purified by magnetic negative isolation, while CD8+ TEMRA cells were enriched using FACS. Blood was drawn into EDTA tubes, processed within 24 hours, and PBMCs were isolated by density gradient centrifugation. PBMCs destined for TCR sequencing were cryopreserved in liquid nitrogen and later thawed in a 37 °C water bath. The sorted or isolated CD4+, CD8+ and CD8+ TEMRA cells reached a purity of at least 90%. Comment on this clonotype: It lacks a known antigen. Base qualities are not recorded, but no much larger clone differs from it by a single base.

Including cysteine and phenylalanine, the CDR3 has 16 amino acids. Just CDR3 DNA is preserved here, 48 bases in frame from base 1. V loses 0 bases, J loses 1 base, and the germline ends lie 12 bases apart. The germline V gene (reference sequence) provides CDR1 MNHNY and CDR2 SVGAGI. The sequence was collected from a human donor with multiple sclerosis. The sample was CD4+ T cells from PBMCs. The chain joins TRBV6-6 to TRBJ2-5; a tentative D call is TRBD2 (6 bases match). This receptor has the CDR3 CASSYSSGVGQETQYF. The DNA is as follows: TGTGCCAGCAGTTACTCGTCGGGAGTGGGCCAAGAGACCCAGTACTTC.